The clone carrying this T cell receptor (beta chain) was seen a single time. The data derive from a study of blood T cell repertoires in COVID-19. Authors' analysis steps: Amplifying reference gene primers gave estimates of nucleated cell counts. This table comes from immunoSEQ multiplex PCR, and its TCRdb copy is limited to in-frame clones, with some not included. That table furnishes V, J and clone size, whereas the DNA furnished D and trimming. Among about 220,000 clones, about four fifths were seen once, and the ten largest hold approximately 1.3%. Sequencing was carried out using PBMCs or T cells enriched from blood (not recorded which). This TCR derives from a woman aged 40-49 years with acute COVID-19.

CDR3 DNA sequence: TGTGCCAGCAGCTTAGCGGGCGGGAGTCCCGGGGAGCTGTTTTTT. Its translation is CASSLAGGSPGELFF. This sequence joins TRBV11-2 and TRBJ2-2, with 7 positions matching TRBD2. CDR1 is SGHAT, CDR2 FQNNGV, per germline. V gave up 1 base and J gave up 6 bases; unmatched junction bases: 5. The CDR3 has 15 residues.